The following is a T cell receptor beta chain sequence with its context. Its antigen is not identified. This specimen belongs to a study of vaccination effects on CD4 cells after COVID-19. CDR3 length: 14 amino acids. Germline V lookup: CDR1 SNHLY, CDR2 FYNNEI. V was clipped by 7 bases and J by 5 bases; unmatched bases: 7. TCRdb's copy holds only in-frame clones and misses some; the assay was immunoSEQ multiplex PCR. The sample lists about 70,000 clones; 60% to 75% were seen once. Ahead of sequencing, the ViraFEST assay grew antigen-specific CD4+ T cells using viral peptide pools. Researchers isolated CD4+ T cells once approximately eleven days of culture had elapsed. A PCR test confirmed that the person had SARS-CoV-2 infection between March and December 2020. Wells of two million PBMC each were grown with roughly 10 IU/ml IL-2 and 9 to 10 ug/ml peptides.

The source material was CD4+ T cells from PBMCs cultured with HIV peptides, sampled before COVID-19 vaccination. Subset: HIV-1 Nef peptide pool negative control/reference culture. The clonotype comes from a human donor who had a prior SARS-CoV-2 infection. The chain carries TRBV2 and TRBJ2-1; 8 bases line up with TRBD2. CDR3 loop: CASTSTGGNNEQFF. Here the CDR3 DNA reads TGTGCCAGCACCTCTACGGGGGGGAACAATGAGCAGTTCTTC.